The rows below give T cell receptor beta chains drawn from one sample of a study of cytomegalovirus exposure and HLA in healthy donors. Using immunoSEQ multiplex PCR, the repertoire was profiled, and TCRdb retains in-frame clones only, with some absent. The sample includes some 210,000 clones, about 87% of them seen just once. The sequencing input was PBMCs. These receptors originate from a man aged 25 to 45 in good health and CMV-seronegative. The CDR3 runs from the conserved cysteine through the conserved F or W. D genes are given only for firm matches. Not all rows give a size; the values are once, few, many and, for expanded clones, a class.

clone size	V gene	D gene	J gene	CDR3 protein	CDR3 DNA
NA	TRBV5-6	TRBD1	TRBJ2-7	CASSFGTVGYEQYF	TGTGCCAGCAGCTTCGGGACAGTGGGCTACGAGCAGTACTTC
NA	TRBV15	NA	TRBJ2-3	CATSPRDSYTDTQYF	TGTGCCACCAGCCCGCGGGACTCCTACACAGATACGCAGTATTTT
few	TRBV29-1	NA	TRBJ2-3	CSVGNIVADTQYF	TGCAGCGTTGGAAATATAGTGGCAGATACGCAGTATTTT
NA	TRBV2	TRBD1	TRBJ1-1	CASSEEGASAEAFF	TGTGCCAGCAGTGAGGAGGGGGCATCAGCTGAAGCTTTCTTT
NA	TRBV6-5	NA	TRBJ1-5	CASGGGGYSNQPQHF	TGTGCCAGTGGGGGAGGTGGGTATAGCAATCAGCCCCAGCATTTT
NA	TRBV4-1	NA	TRBJ1-1	CASSQEWRVQALGEAFF	TGCGCCAGCAGCCAAGAGTGGCGGGTTCAGGCCCTGGGTGAAGCTTTCTTT
NA	TRBV6-6	NA	TRBJ2-2	CASSYGLGLTAGELFF	TGTGCCAGCAGTTACGGTTTGGGACTTACGGCCGGGGAGCTGTTTTTT
NA	TRBV5-1	NA	TRBJ2-3	CASSLVLRGRTDTQYF	TGCGCCAGCAGCTTGGTTTTAAGGGGAAGGACAGATACGCAGTATTTT
NA	TRBV2	NA	TRBJ1-1	CASRRRAGRDTEAFF	TGTGCCAGCAGGCGGCGGGCAGGGAGGGACACTGAAGCTTTCTTT
few	TRBV19	NA	TRBJ1-5	CASSIVGGHFSNQPQHF	TGTGCCAGTAGTATAGTAGGGGGACATTTTAGCAATCAGCCCCAGCATTTT
few	TRBV5-8	NA	TRBJ2-1	CASSQGQVPNNEQFF	TGTGCCAGCAGCCAGGGACAAGTACCCAACAATGAGCAGTTCTTC
NA	TRBV29-1	NA	TRBJ1-4	CSVGTGMGNEKLFF	TGCAGCGTTGGTACAGGGATGGGTAATGAAAAACTGTTTTTT
NA	TRBV27	NA	TRBJ1-1	CASSLSWNTEAFF	TGTGCCAGCAGTTTATCCTGGAACACTGAAGCTTTCTTT
NA	TRBV6-5	TRBD1	TRBJ2-7	CASSRDRGLFEQYF	TGTGCCAGCAGCCGGGACAGGGGCCTCTTCGAGCAGTACTTC
NA	TRBV5-1	NA	TRBJ2-7	CASRVGQDEQYF	TGCGCCAGCAGGGTGGGTCAGGACGAGCAGTACTTC
NA	TRBV5-8	TRBD1	TRBJ2-2	CASSWPGQGTPTGELFF	TGTGCCAGCAGCTGGCCGGGACAGGGGACGCCCACCGGGGAGCTGTTTTTT
NA	TRBV9	TRBD1	TRBJ1-2	CASSVTPGQGASGGYTF	TGTGCCAGCAGCGTAACTCCGGGACAGGGTGCGAGTGGTGGCTACACCTTC
NA	TRBV5-6	TRBD1	TRBJ2-5	CASSLLGQGRETQYF	TGTGCCAGCAGCTTGTTGGGACAGGGAAGGGAGACCCAGTACTTC
NA	TRBV11-3	TRBD2	TRBJ2-3	CASSLRRGGSPGTDTQYF	TGTGCCAGCAGCTTACGTCGGGGGGGCTCTCCTGGGACAGATACGCAGTATTTT
NA	TRBV6-5	NA	TRBJ1-1	CASSPALTANTEAFF	TGTGCCAGCAGTCCCGCCCTGACAGCGAACACTGAAGCTTTCTTT
once	TRBV7-7	TRBD1	TRBJ2-7	CASSQDRGNEQYF	TGTGCTAGCAGCCAGGACAGGGGGAACGAGCAGTACTTC
NA	TRBV5-1	NA	TRBJ2-5	CASSSSQGTGETQYF	TGCGCCAGCTCCTCGTCCCAGGGAACGGGCGAGACCCAGTACTTC
NA	TRBV19	TRBD1	TRBJ2-7	CASSPQGGDRGYEQYF	TGTGCCAGTAGTCCTCAAGGCGGGGACAGGGGCTACGAGCAGTACTTC